A selection of T cell receptor beta chains follows, all from one sample in a study of a mutant IDH1 vaccine in newly diagnosed glioma. This table comes from immunoSEQ multiplex PCR, and its TCRdb copy is limited to in-frame clones, with some not included. The sample lists roughly 35,000 clones, around 75% occurring once. These TCRs' antigens remain unknown. The source material was PBMCs, sampled from a glioma patient whose treatment included an IDH1 peptide vaccine. Source of these receptors: a man between 40 and 49 years old with glioma. The CDR3 runs from the conserved cysteine through the conserved F or W. The D gene is left open where the match is weak. Not all rows give a size; the values are once, few, many and, for expanded clones, a class.

J,size,D,V,CDR3,DNA
TRBJ2-2,-,-,TRBV11-2,CASSLGAAHPTGELFF,TGTGCCAGCAGCTTAGGGGCAGCTCACCCCACCGGGGAGCTGTTTTTT
TRBJ1-3,-,TRBD1,TRBV4-2,CASSQAQGASGNTIYF,TGTGCCAGCAGCCAAGCCCAGGGGGCCTCTGGAAACACCATATATTTT
TRBJ1-5,-,TRBD1,TRBV5-1,CASSGSPGQGRSAVNQPQHF,TGCGCCAGCAGCGGCTCCCCGGGACAGGGGAGAAGTGCGGTGAATCAGCCCCAGCATTTT
TRBJ2-1,few,-,TRBV19,CASSIGSVGVNPGIF,TGTGCCAGTAGTATAGGATCGGTGGGGGTAAACCCGGGGATCTTC
TRBJ1-6,once,-,TRBV14,CASSKGVPPLHF,TGTGCCAGCAGCAAGGGAGTGCCACCCCTCCACTTT
TRBJ1-1,-,TRBD1,TRBV18,CASSVDRVGSVHTEAFF,TGTGCCAGCTCAGTCGACAGGGTCGGTTCCGTGCACACTGAAGCTTTCTTT
TRBJ2-1,-,TRBD2,TRBV7-2,CASSLFRLAGGPIDEQFF,TGTGCCAGCAGCTTATTTCGACTAGCGGGAGGGCCTATCGATGAGCAGTTCTTC
TRBJ1-1,-,-,TRBV6-5,CASSYSMRGRTEAFF,TGTGCCAGCAGTTACTCGATGCGCGGACGCACTGAAGCTTTCTTT
TRBJ2-5,-,-,TRBV12-5,CASGSPSGTQYF,TGTGCTAGTGGTTCACCCTCCGGGACCCAGTACTTC
TRBJ1-5,-,-,TRBV10-2,CASSESAASNQPQHF,TGCGCCAGCAGTGAGTCGGCAGCTAGCAATCAGCCCCAGCATTTT
TRBJ2-7,-,TRBD1,TRBV5-1,CASSWDSYYEQYF,TGCGCCAGCAGCTGGGACAGCTACTACGAGCAGTACTTC
TRBJ2-4,-,-,TRBV5-6,CASSSGSIAKNIQYF,TGTGCCAGCAGCTCTGGGTCCATAGCCAAAAACATTCAGTACTTC
TRBJ2-5,-,-,TRBV5-1,CASSLEGGETQYF,TGCGCCAGCAGCTTGGAAGGAGGTGAGACCCAGTACTTC
TRBJ1-1,-,-,TRBV6-5,CASSRVVTGTEAFF,TGTGCCAGCAGCAGGGTGGTCACCGGCACTGAAGCTTTCTTT
TRBJ2-7,-,-,TRBV6-1,CASSEQYPEQYF,TGTGCCAGCAGTGAGCAGTATCCTGAGCAGTACTTC
TRBJ1-1,few,-,TRBV2,CASASLEAFF,TGTGCCTCCGCAAGCCTTGAAGCTTTCTTT
TRBJ2-3,-,TRBD1,TRBV5-5,CASSLVGTGGTDTQYF,TGTGCCAGCAGCTTGGTCGGGACAGGGGGAACAGATACGCAGTATTTT
TRBJ2-1,once,TRBD2,TRBV6-5,CASRPGTSVYNEQFF,TGTGCCAGCAGACCCGGGACTAGCGTTTACAATGAGCAGTTCTTC
TRBJ1-5,few,-,TRBV19,CASSPQINNQPQHF,TGTGCCAGTAGTCCCCAAATTAACAATCAGCCCCAGCATTTT